The 32 T cell receptor beta chains presented below share a single source sample, sequenced in a study of cytomegalovirus exposure and HLA in healthy donors. The PCR ran on 60 Vbeta and 13 Jbeta primers. Clones were read by immunoSEQ multiplex PCR, and TCRdb kept only the in-frame ones, dropping some. The sample consists of 100,000 to 120,000 clones, 65% to 85% of them appearing once. Material: PBMCs. The receptors here all came from a woman in her late teens or twenties in good health and CMV-seronegative.

The rearrangement joins TRBV10-3 to TRBJ2-2; D uncertain. Deletions cut 2 bases from V and 6 bases from J, with 7 bases between. This CDR3 is 13 amino acids long. Germline values: CDR1 ENHRY, CDR2 SYGVKD. The CDR3 DNA follows: TGTGCCATCAGTGAGGTCGCAGCCGGGGAGCTGTTTTTT. Residues: CAISEVAAGELFF.

The chain combines TRBV6-6 with TRBJ1-1; no clear D. V was trimmed by 6 bases and J by 1 base, leaving 6 bases between them. CDR1 and CDR2 (germline): MNHNY, SVGAGI (reference sequence). This CDR3 contains 12 residues. CDR3 residues: CASSRQNTEAFF. In DNA form, the CDR3 reads TGTGCCAGCAGCCGACAGAACACTGAAGCTTTCTTT.

Remarks on this clone: One end of the junction does not line up with germline, which may come from a read error. The V gene is TRBV19, the J gene TRBJ1-3; 8 bases agree with TRBD1. Germline assignment: CDR1 LNHDA and CDR2 SQIVND (reference sequence). The CDR3 extends over 14 amino acids. This CDR3 is CASSMRATGGSRFF. Written as DNA, the CDR3 is TGTGCCAGTAGTATGAGGGCCACAGGGGGTAGTCGGTTTTTT.

The V and J genes are TRBV11-2 and TRBJ1-6; maybe TRBD1 (5 bases). V lost 5 bases and J 18 bases, leaving 29 bases between the germline ends. In germline, CDR1 is SGHAT, CDR2 FQNNGV. The CDR3 consists of 16 residues. This CDR3 is CASSGLAQDAFLGPHF. In DNA form, the CDR3 reads TGTGCCAGCAGCGGCCTTGCCCAGGACGCTTTCTTGGGGCCCCACTTT.

This rearrangement joins TRBV25-1 to TRBJ1-6; 7 bases fit TRBD1. The germline V gene encodes CDR1 MGHDK and CDR2 SYGVNS. After removal of 4 bases from V and 11 bases from J, the junction contained 8 bases not matched to a gene. This CDR3 has 14 amino acids. The CDR3: CASSGTRGKTPLHF. CDR3 bases: TGTGCCAGCAGTGGAACCAGGGGGAAGACACCCCTCCACTTT.

The rearrangement joins TRBV5-1 to TRBJ2-1; TRBD2 matches 7 bases. The V gene end was trimmed by 1 base and the J gene end by 2 bases; junction bases not matched to a gene: 6. CDR1 is SGHRS and CDR2 is YFSETQ in the germline V gene. The CDR3 extends over 16 amino acids. Here the CDR3 DNA reads TGCGCCAGCAGCTTGCGGGGCGGGAGCGCCTACAATGAGCAGTTCTTC. Protein product: CASSLRGGSAYNEQFF.

The chain combines TRBV7-2 with TRBJ1-2, with a weak D call TRBD1 (6 bases). Per germline, CDR1 SGHTA and CDR2 FQGNSA. This CDR3 contains 16 residues. Trimming left V 1 base short and J 3 bases short, with 15 bases between. CDR3 amino acids: CASSLVGGQDHYGYTF. The CDR3 coding sequence is TGTGCCAGCAGCTTAGTGGGGGGGCAGGACCACTATGGCTACACCTTC.

This clone appeared a single time. V gene TRBV7-9 combines with J gene TRBJ1-1; 9 bases agree with TRBD1. Looked up from germline, CDR1 is SEHNR and CDR2 is FQNEAQ (reference sequence). V was pared by 5 bases and J by 0 bases, with 7 bases of the junction left unmatched. The length of the CDR3 is 16 residues. The CDR3 DNA reads TGTGCCAGCAGCGGCCGGACAGGGGAGGTGAACACTGAAGCTTTCTTT. It translates to CASSGRTGEVNTEAFF.

The CDR3 region is CASSLAGAGGETQYF. The CDR3, as DNA: TGCGCCAGCAGCTTGGCGGGTGCGGGGGGAGAGACCCAGTACTTC. J is TRBJ2-5 and V is TRBV5-1; TRBD2 matches 8 bases. The CDR3 length is 15 residues. Trimming took 0 bases from V and 4 from J; bases not matched to a gene: 5. Germline CDR1 is SGHRS and CDR2 is YFSETQ.

This sequence joins TRBV5-4 and TRBJ1-1; D remains unclear. The CDR3 is made up of 16 amino acids. With 0 bases removed from V and 1 base from J, the gap between germline ends came to 13 bases. CDR1 and CDR2 (germline): SGHNT, YYREEE (reference sequence). The CDR3 nucleotides read TGTGCCAGCAGCTTGGGTGGCAGGTCAGCGAACACTGAAGCTTTCTTT. Protein product: CASSLGGRSANTEAFF.

The chain joins TRBV29-1 to TRBJ1-4; a weak D match, TRBD1 (5 bases). The CDR3 has 10 amino acids. CDR1 is SQVTM and CDR2 is ANQGSEA in the germline V gene. The V end was cut by 3 bases, the J end by 10 bases, with 6 bases between. The chain's CDR3 is CSVEGRKLFF. Here the CDR3 DNA reads TGCAGCGTTGAGGGGCGAAAACTGTTTTTT.

This clone was counted a single time. In the same sample, other DNA sequences code for this CDR3. The V gene is TRBV19, the J gene TRBJ1-1; TRBD1 is a possible D gene (6 bases). From germline, CDR1 is LNHDA and CDR2 SQIVND (reference sequence). The CDR3 covers 12 residues. Trimming stripped 6 bases from V and 5 bases from J, with 10 bases between. The DNA for the CDR3 is TGTGCCAGTAGGGACAGAAATACTGAAGCTTTCTTT. This codes for CASRDRNTEAFF.

This chain connects TRBV5-6 to TRBJ2-5, with 8 bases fitting TRBD2. The CDR3 covers 15 residues. V lost 5 bases and J lost 2; bases outside the gene matches: 8. Germline CDR1 SGHDT, CDR2 YYEEEE. The DNA of the CDR3 is TGTGCCAGCAGATGGACCCCGGGGGGGCAAGAGACCCAGTACTTC. Translating gives CASRWTPGGQETQYF.

This chain links TRBV5-4 with TRBJ1-2; 9 bases are a match to TRBD1. The CDR3 totals 15 residues. With 0 bases clipped from V and 6 bases from J, the junction kept 6 bases outside the gene matches. The germline V gene encodes CDR1 SGHNT and CDR2 YYREEE (reference sequence). CDR3 residues: CASSLAGTGTHGYTF. CDR3 nucleotide sequence: TGTGCCAGCAGCTTGGCCGGGACAGGGACCCATGGCTACACCTTC.

The chain carries TRBV28 and TRBJ1-5; 10 bases fit TRBD1. CDR1 is MDHEN and CDR2 is SYDVKM in the germline V gene. J gave up 7 bases and V 6 bases, and 3 bases lay outside the gene matches. This CDR3 region has 13 residues. The CDR3 protein is CASRTGGGQPQHF. Written as DNA, the CDR3 is TGTGCCAGCAGGACAGGGGGCGGGCAGCCCCAGCATTTT.

The CDR3 bases are TGTGCCAGCAGTCCGAACCTGGACAGCGTTTACGAGCAGTACTTC. Its translation: CASSPNLDSVYEQYF. This chain connects TRBV27 to TRBJ2-7, with a tentative D call TRBD1 (6 bases). Per germline, CDR1 MNHEY and CDR2 SMNVEV (reference sequence). CDR3 length equals 15 residues. V lost 5 bases to trimming and J lost 4 bases, with 18 bases between them.

DNA of the CDR3: TGTGCCAGCAGCGTAGCAGCAGGGTTAAACACTGAAGCTTTCTTT. Protein product: CASSVAAGLNTEAFF. The chain is built from TRBV9 and TRBJ1-1; tentatively, D is TRBD1 (5 bases). Germline lookup yields CDR1 SGDLS and CDR2 YYNGEE. Trimming took 0 bases from V and 2 from J, leaving 11 bases between them. CDR3 size: 15 residues.

This chain joins TRBV7-2 and TRBJ1-4; D may be TRBD1 (5 bases). This CDR3 is built from 15 residues. Trimming removed 1 base from V and 3 bases from J, with 9 bases in between. Per the germline V gene, CDR1 is SGHTA and CDR2 is FQGNSA. The CDR3 loop is CASSLGGRSNEKLFF. For the CDR3, the DNA is TGTGCCAGCAGCTTAGGGGGCAGATCTAATGAAAAACTGTTTTTT.

The chain joins TRBV28 to TRBJ2-2, with D hard to call. The length of the CDR3 is 15 residues. Trimming took off 3 bases at V and 0 bases at J, with 8 bases between the two ends. Germline V gives CDR1 MDHEN, CDR2 SYDVKM. The CDR3: CASSFTTTNTGELFF. The CDR3, as DNA: TGTGCCAGCAGTTTTACCACTACGAACACCGGGGAGCTGTTTTTT. Looking up the rest from reference TRBV28 and TRBJ2-2 gives the full variable domain: DVKVTQSSRYLVKRTGEKVFLECVQDMDHENMFWYRQDPGLGLRLIYFSYDVKMKEKGDIPEGYSVSREKKERFSLILESASTNQTSMYLCASSFTTTNTGELFFGEGSRLTVL.

The rearrangement uses TRBV28 and TRBJ2-1; a weak D match, TRBD1 (5 bases). Looked up from germline, CDR1 is MDHEN and CDR2 is SYDVKM. The CDR3 spans 14 residues. The ends were cut back, 8 bases at V and 0 bases at J, with 11 bases in the middle. The CDR3 region has the DNA TGTGCCAGCTGCCCCACAGGCTCCTACAATGAGCAGTTCTTC. It translates to CASCPTGSYNEQFF.

The gene calls are TRBV29-1 and TRBJ2-4, with a weak D call TRBD2 (7 bases). The CDR3 is 14 amino acids. V was shortened by 5 bases and J by 6 bases, with 17 bases between the two germline ends. Per germline, CDR1 SQVTM and CDR2 ANQGSEA. The CDR3 protein is CSVSGGTNSNIQYF. The CDR3 nucleotides are TGCAGCGTTTCCGGGGGGACAAATTCAAACATTCAGTACTTC.

The chain combines TRBV7-8 with TRBJ2-2, with TRBD1 matching over 8 bases. The germline V gene has CDR1 SGHVS and CDR2 FQNEAQ. The trim removed 2 bases at V and 5 bases at J, leaving 10 bases unmatched. This CDR3 comprises 17 residues. The CDR3 bases are TGTGCCAGCAGCTTACCCCGAGGACAGGGCCGGACCGGGGAGCTGTTTTTT. Translated, it gives CASSLPRGQGRTGELFF.

The chain links TRBV11-2 to TRBJ2-1; the match to TRBD2 covers 9 bases. J was trimmed by 10 bases and V by 1 base; bases with no gene match: 8. This CDR3 contains 15 residues. Germline V CDR1 and CDR2: SGHAT, FQNNGV. The CDR3 protein is CASSLGGTSRGEQFF. The CDR3 DNA follows: TGTGCCAGCAGCTTAGGTGGGACTAGCAGAGGCGAGCAGTTCTTC.

A few counts support this clone. The CDR3 sequence is CASSAQGQGASGANVLTF. The CDR3 bases are TGTGCCAGCAGTGCCCAGGGACAGGGGGCCTCCGGGGCCAACGTCCTGACTTTC. The V call is TRBV6-4, the J call TRBJ2-6, with TRBD1 identical over 12 bases. Germline V CDR1 and CDR2: MRHNA, SNTAGT. The ends lost 4 bases at V and 4 bases at J; junction bases unmatched: 8. The CDR3 length is 18 residues.

V usage is TRBV14 and J usage is TRBJ2-1; TRBD2 is a possible D gene (5 bases). The CDR3 length is 15 residues. Germline CDR1 and CDR2: SGHDN and FVKESK. V lost 1 base, J lost 2 bases, and 9 bases lay in between. CDR3 sequence reads: CASSQGTGTYNEQFF. In DNA form, the CDR3 reads TGTGCCAGCAGCCAAGGGACTGGAACCTACAATGAGCAGTTCTTC. Together with reference TRBV14 and TRBJ2-1, the CDR3 gives the full variable domain: EAGVTQFPSHSVIEKGQTVTLRCDPISGHDNLYWYRRVMGKEIKFLLHFVKESKQDESGMPNNRFLAERTGGTYSTLKVQPAELEDSGVYFCASSQGTGTYNEQFFGPGTRLTVL.

The genes are TRBV13 and TRBJ1-2; D perhaps matches TRBD1 (6 bases). Trimming left V 2 bases short and J 4 bases short, with 17 bases between. The germline V gene has CDR1 PRHDT and CDR2 FYEKMQ (reference sequence). The CDR3 is 16 residues long. CDR3 amino acids: CASSLRTGSGLYGYTF. The CDR3 DNA reads as TGTGCCAGCAGCTTAAGAACAGGGTCGGGCCTCTATGGCTACACCTTC.

The chain employs TRBV2 and TRBJ1-5; TRBD1 agrees at 7 bases. The CDR3 has 16 residues. Trimming cost V 8 bases and J 0 bases; bases outside gene matches: 10. Germline assignment: CDR1 SNHLY and CDR2 FYNNEI. The CDR3 loop is CASVGDRFYSNQPQHF. CDR3 bases: TGTGCCAGCGTCGGGGACAGATTTTATAGCAATCAGCCCCAGCATTTT.

The chain combines TRBV4-1 with TRBJ1-6; 7 nucleotides agree with TRBD1. The CDR3 is 17 residues long. The V segment lost 1 base and the J segment 3 bases; nucleotides outside the gene matches: 6. The germline CDR1 and CDR2 sequences are MGHRA and YSYEKL. The chain's CDR3 is CASSQGQGRYYNSPLHF. The DNA of the CDR3 is TGCGCCAGCAGCCAAGGACAGGGAAGATACTATAATTCACCCCTCCACTTT.

The genes are TRBV9 and TRBJ2-1; 8 positions match TRBD2. The CDR3 consists of 14 residues. Germline CDR1 is SGDLS and CDR2 is YYNGEE. V trimming: 3 bases; J trimming: 2 bases; junction bases outside the gene matches: 1. CDR3 bases: TGTGCCAGCAGCGGGCGGGGGGCCTACAATGAGCAGTTCTTC. Its translation: CASSGRGAYNEQFF. Full variable domain (remainder filled in from reference TRBV9 and TRBJ2-1): DSGVTQTPKHLITATGQRVTLRCSPRSGDLSVYWYQQSLDQGLQFLIQYYNGEERAKGNILERFSAQQFPDLHSELNLSSLELGDSALYFCASSGRGAYNEQFFGPGTRLTVL.

The chain couples TRBV6-1 to TRBJ2-3; 8 nucleotides align to TRBD1. The junction had 7 bases not matched to a gene; V was cut back by 6 bases and J by 2 bases. Per the germline V gene, CDR1 is MNHNS and CDR2 is SASEGT. The CDR3 contains 15 residues. In nucleotides, the CDR3 is TGTGCCAGCAGCCTCGGACAGGGTTACACAGATACGCAGTATTTT. Its translation: CASSLGQGYTDTQYF.

The chain links TRBV6-1 to TRBJ1-5; no reliable D call. This CDR3 comprises 13 residues. Trimming shortened V by 3 bases and J by 6 bases, and 9 bases separated the two germline ends. Germline CDR1 and CDR2: MNHNS and SASEGT. As DNA, the CDR3 is TGTGCCAGCAGTGAGCAGGTCGTTCAGCCCCAGCATTTT. This codes for CASSEQVVQPQHF.

The chain has TRBV10-3 and TRBJ1-1, with a tentative D call TRBD1 (5 bases). This CDR3 has 15 residues. Trimming stripped 0 bases from V and 4 bases from J, with 12 bases between. Germline CDR1 is ENHRY and CDR2 is SYGVKD. The CDR3 DNA reads as TGTGCCATCAGTGAGTCGAAAGGGGAGGGCACTGAAGCTTTCTTT. Its protein product is CAISESKGEGTEAFF.